These T cell receptor beta chains were read from a single sample in a study of blood T cell repertoires in COVID-19. TCRdb's table, derived via immunoSEQ multiplex PCR, lists solely in-frame clones and lacks some. The table records 130,000 to 150,000 clones, 65% to 85% of them present only once. The source material was PBMCs or T cells enriched from blood (not recorded which). These TCRs come from a woman in her 50s who had been exposed to COVID-19. CDR3s include the opening cysteine and the closing phenylalanine or tryptophan. The D gene is left open where the match is weak. A clone size is listed for some rows: how often the clone was seen (once, few, many), or a class if it is expanded.

abundance: few
d_gene: TRBD1
v_gene: TRBV18
j_gene: TRBJ2-2
CDR3aa: CASSPGQGMRNTGELFF
CDR3nt: TGTGCCAGCTCACCGGGACAGGGGATGAGGAACACCGGGGAGCTGTTTTTT

abundance: NA
d_gene: NA
v_gene: TRBV12-3/TRBV12-4
j_gene: TRBJ2-7
CDR3aa: CASSRQGMDEQYF
CDR3nt: TGTGCCAGCAGTCGGCAGGGGATGGACGAGCAGTACTTC

abundance: many
d_gene: TRBD1
v_gene: TRBV19
j_gene: TRBJ1-2
CDR3aa: CASSRDSGPGGYGYTF
CDR3nt: TGTGCCAGTAGCCGGGACAGCGGGCCGGGTGGTTATGGCTACACCTTC

abundance: NA
d_gene: TRBD2
v_gene: TRBV11-2
j_gene: TRBJ2-7
CDR3aa: CASSSTSGAYEQYF
CDR3nt: TGTGCCAGCAGCTCCACTAGCGGAGCCTACGAGCAGTACTTC

abundance: NA
d_gene: NA
v_gene: TRBV27
j_gene: TRBJ2-1
CDR3aa: CASSLGGDPLSLNEQFF
CDR3nt: TGTGCCAGCAGTTTAGGAGGGGACCCCCTCTCTCTCAATGAGCAGTTCTTC

abundance: NA
d_gene: TRBD1
v_gene: TRBV14
j_gene: TRBJ1-1
CDR3aa: CASSLHDRGKEDTEAFF
CDR3nt: TGTGCCAGCAGCCTCCATGACAGGGGGAAGGAGGACACTGAAGCTTTCTTT

abundance: NA
d_gene: NA
v_gene: TRBV18
j_gene: TRBJ2-7
CDR3aa: CASSPRRGSYEQYF
CDR3nt: TGTGCCAGCTCACCTAGACGAGGCAGCTACGAGCAGTACTTC

abundance: NA
d_gene: NA
v_gene: TRBV4-1
j_gene: TRBJ1-1
CDR3aa: CASSTREGTEAFF
CDR3nt: TGCGCCAGCAGCACCAGGGAGGGCACTGAAGCTTTCTTT

abundance: NA
d_gene: TRBD1
v_gene: TRBV9
j_gene: TRBJ1-2
CDR3aa: CASSVGGTGNYAGYTF
CDR3nt: TGTGCCAGCAGCGTAGGCGGGACAGGGAACTATGCGGGCTACACCTTC

abundance: NA
d_gene: TRBD1
v_gene: TRBV9
j_gene: TRBJ1-2
CDR3aa: CASSAPDRVDGYTF
CDR3nt: TGTGCCAGCAGCGCCCCGGACAGGGTGGATGGCTACACCTTC

abundance: NA
d_gene: NA
v_gene: TRBV5-1
j_gene: TRBJ1-1
CDR3aa: CASSFGSDTEAFF
CDR3nt: TGCGCCAGCAGCTTCGGGTCTGACACTGAAGCTTTCTTT

abundance: NA
d_gene: TRBD1
v_gene: TRBV29-1
j_gene: TRBJ2-7
CDR3aa: CSVDGTGLDEQYF
CDR3nt: TGCAGCGTTGACGGGACAGGGTTAGACGAGCAGTACTTC

abundance: NA
d_gene: NA
v_gene: TRBV2
j_gene: TRBJ1-6
CDR3aa: CAGNRADSTNSPLHF
CDR3nt: TGTGCCGGAAACAGGGCCGATTCAACTAATTCACCCCTCCACTTT

abundance: NA
d_gene: NA
v_gene: TRBV7-2
j_gene: TRBJ2-7
CDR3aa: CASSLRGLLLSYEQYF
CDR3nt: TGTGCCAGCAGTCTCCGGGGACTCTTACTTTCCTACGAGCAGTACTTC

abundance: NA
d_gene: TRBD1
v_gene: TRBV4-1
j_gene: TRBJ1-5
CDR3aa: CASSHYDRGDQPQHF
CDR3nt: TGCGCCAGCAGCCATTATGACAGGGGTGATCAGCCCCAGCATTTT

abundance: NA
d_gene: NA
v_gene: TRBV7-9
j_gene: TRBJ1-2
CDR3aa: CASSLEGRADGYTF
CDR3nt: TGTGCCAGCAGCTTAGAGGGCAGGGCGGATGGCTACACCTTC

abundance: NA
d_gene: TRBD1
v_gene: TRBV19
j_gene: TRBJ1-2
CDR3aa: CASSPRTGPTNGYTF
CDR3nt: TGTGCCAGTAGTCCTCGGACAGGCCCTACGAATGGCTACACCTTC

abundance: NA
d_gene: TRBD1
v_gene: TRBV6-5
j_gene: TRBJ2-2
CDR3aa: CASSSGTGWTGELFF
CDR3nt: TGTGCCAGCAGTTCCGGGACAGGGTGGACCGGGGAGCTGTTTTTT

abundance: NA
d_gene: TRBD1
v_gene: TRBV5-4
j_gene: TRBJ2-5
CDR3aa: CASSFGQGRETQYF
CDR3nt: TGTGCCAGCAGCTTTGGACAGGGTAGGGAGACCCAGTACTTC

abundance: NA
d_gene: NA
v_gene: TRBV11-3
j_gene: TRBJ1-4
CDR3aa: CASSFGHGEKLFF
CDR3nt: TGTGCCAGCAGCTTCGGACATGGGGAAAAACTGTTTTTT

abundance: NA
d_gene: NA
v_gene: TRBV23-1
j_gene: TRBJ1-2
CDR3aa: CASSQSRQDYGYTF
CDR3nt: TGCGCCAGCAGTCAATCCCGACAGGACTATGGCTACACCTTC

abundance: NA
d_gene: TRBD1
v_gene: TRBV19
j_gene: TRBJ2-2
CDR3aa: CASRPRRGRTGELFF
CDR3nt: TGTGCCAGTAGACCTCGCAGGGGGCGTACCGGGGAGCTGTTTTTT

abundance: NA
d_gene: NA
v_gene: TRBV11-2
j_gene: TRBJ2-7
CDR3aa: CASSRPRTQVWEQYF
CDR3nt: TGTGCCAGCAGCCGCCCCCGGACACAGGTATGGGAGCAGTACTTC